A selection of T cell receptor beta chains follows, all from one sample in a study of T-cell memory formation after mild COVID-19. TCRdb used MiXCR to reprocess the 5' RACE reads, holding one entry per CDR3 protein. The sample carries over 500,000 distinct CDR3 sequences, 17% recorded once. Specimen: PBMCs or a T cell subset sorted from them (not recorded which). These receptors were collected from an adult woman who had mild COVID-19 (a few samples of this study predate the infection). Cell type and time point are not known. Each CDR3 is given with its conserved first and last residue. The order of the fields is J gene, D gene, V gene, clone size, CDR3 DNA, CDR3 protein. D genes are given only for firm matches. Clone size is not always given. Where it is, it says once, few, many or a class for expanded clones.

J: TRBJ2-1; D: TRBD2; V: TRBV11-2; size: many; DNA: TGTGCCAGCAGCTTAGCCCTAGCGGGAGTTGGCTACAATGAGCAGTTCTTC; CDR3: CASSLALAGVGYNEQFF
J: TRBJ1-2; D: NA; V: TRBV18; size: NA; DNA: TGTGCCAGCTCACCAGCCCCCAGGGTAGATGGCTATGGCTACACCTTC; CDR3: CASSPAPRVDGYGYTF
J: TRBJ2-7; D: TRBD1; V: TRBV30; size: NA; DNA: TGTGCCTGGGTGCCGGGACAGGGCATCTACGAGCAGTACTTC; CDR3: CAWVPGQGIYEQYF
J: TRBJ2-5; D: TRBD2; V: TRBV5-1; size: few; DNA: TGCGCCAGCAGCTTGGCGGGCGGGGGGGCCGGAGAGACCCAGTACTTC; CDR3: CASSLAGGGAGETQYF
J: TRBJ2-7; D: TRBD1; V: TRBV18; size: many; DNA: TGTGCCAGCTCACCACCTGGGACAGACTACGAGCAGTACTTC; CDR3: CASSPPGTDYEQYF
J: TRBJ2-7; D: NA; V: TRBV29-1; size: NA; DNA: TGCAGCGGGAGCGGACAGTCCTACGAGCAGTACTTC; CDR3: CSGSGQSYEQYF
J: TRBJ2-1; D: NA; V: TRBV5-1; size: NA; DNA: TGCGCCAGCAGCCCGGCCATCAATGAGCAGTTCTTC; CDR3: CASSPAINEQFF
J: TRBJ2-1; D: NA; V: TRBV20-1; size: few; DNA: TGCAGTGCTCCAGACCGCGGCTCCTACAATGAGCAGTTCTTC; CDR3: CSAPDRGSYNEQFF
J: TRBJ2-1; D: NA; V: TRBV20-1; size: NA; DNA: TGCAGTGCTAGAGAGGGCGAGAGCGCACTCAATGAGCAGTTCTTC; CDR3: CSAREGESALNEQFF
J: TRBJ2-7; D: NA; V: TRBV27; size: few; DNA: TGTGCCAGCAGTTTCGGGGACGGGGCTTACGAGCAGTACTTC; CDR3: CASSFGDGAYEQYF
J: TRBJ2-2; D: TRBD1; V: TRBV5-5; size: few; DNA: TGTGCCAGCAGCTTGCTGGGACAGCCGAACACCGGGGAGCTGTTTTTT; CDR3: CASSLLGQPNTGELFF
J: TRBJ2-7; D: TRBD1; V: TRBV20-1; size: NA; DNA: TGCAGTGCCAGAACAGGGGGGAGTGACGAGCAGTACTTC; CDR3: CSARTGGSDEQYF
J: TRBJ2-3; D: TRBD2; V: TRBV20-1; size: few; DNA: TGCAGTGCACCCCGGTTTGGAGCGGGAGACACAGATACGCAGTATTTT; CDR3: CSAPRFGAGDTDTQYF
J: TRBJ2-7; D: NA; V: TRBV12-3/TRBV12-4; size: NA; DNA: TGTGCCAGCAGTTTATTGGGGACTTCGTACGAGCAGTACTTC; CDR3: CASSLLGTSYEQYF
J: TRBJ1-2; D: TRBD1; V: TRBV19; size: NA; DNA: TGTGCCAGTAGTGCACAGGGGGCCAGAGTGTTTGGGGGCTACACCTTC; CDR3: CASSAQGARVFGGYTF
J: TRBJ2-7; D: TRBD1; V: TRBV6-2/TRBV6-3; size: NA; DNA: TGTGCCAGCAAGCGTGGACAGGGTGGCGAGCAGTACTTC; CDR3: CASKRGQGGEQYF
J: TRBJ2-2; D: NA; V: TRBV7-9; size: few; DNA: TGTGCCAGCAGCTTTCGACCCGACGCCGGGGAGCTGTTTTTT; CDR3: CASSFRPDAGELFF
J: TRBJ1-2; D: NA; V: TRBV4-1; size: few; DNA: TGCGCCAGCAGCCAAGAGGGGAGTCTTAACTATGGCTACACCTTC; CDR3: CASSQEGSLNYGYTF
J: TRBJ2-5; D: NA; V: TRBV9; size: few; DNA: TGTGCCAGCAGCGCTCAGGGATCAGGGCGGGAGACCCAGTACTTC; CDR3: CASSAQGSGRETQYF
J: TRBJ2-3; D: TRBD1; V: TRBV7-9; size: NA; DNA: TGTGCCAGCAGAGACCGGACAGGGATGGTAGATACGCAGTATTTT; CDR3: CASRDRTGMVDTQYF
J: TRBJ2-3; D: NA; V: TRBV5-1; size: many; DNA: TGCGCCAGCAGTAAGGAAAGCACAGATACGCAGTATTTT; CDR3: CASSKESTDTQYF
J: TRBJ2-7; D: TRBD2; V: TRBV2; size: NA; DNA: TGTGCCAGCAGCCTTAATCCCGGGACTAGCGCCTACGAGCAGTACTTC; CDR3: CASSLNPGTSAYEQYF
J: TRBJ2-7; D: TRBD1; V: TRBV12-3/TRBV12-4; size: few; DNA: TGTGCCAGCAGTTTAGGCGGGACAGGGCCATTTGAGCAGTACTTC; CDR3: CASSLGGTGPFEQYF
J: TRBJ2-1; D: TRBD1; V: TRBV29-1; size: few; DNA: TGCAGCGTTGACGGGACAGTCTCCTACAATGAGCAGTTCTTC; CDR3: CSVDGTVSYNEQFF
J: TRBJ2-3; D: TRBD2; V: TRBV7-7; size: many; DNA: TGTGCCAGCAGCTCTGGACTAGCGGGAGGAGATACGCAGTATTTT; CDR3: CASSSGLAGGDTQYF
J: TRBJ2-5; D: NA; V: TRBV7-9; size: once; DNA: TGTGCCAGCAGCCACCAACAAGAGACCCAGTACTTC; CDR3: CASSHQQETQYF
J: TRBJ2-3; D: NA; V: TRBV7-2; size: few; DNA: TGTGCCAGCAGCTCAGGGCCGTTCTCAGCGGCAGATACGCAGTATTTT; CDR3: CASSSGPFSAADTQYF
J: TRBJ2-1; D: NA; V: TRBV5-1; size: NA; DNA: TGCGCCAGCAGCCCGGGACGGTCGACCGAGCAGTTCTTC; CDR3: CASSPGRSTEQFF
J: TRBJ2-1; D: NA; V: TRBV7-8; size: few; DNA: TGTGCCAGCAGCCAGGGGCTCATATCCTACAATGAGCAGTTCTTC; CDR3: CASSQGLISYNEQFF
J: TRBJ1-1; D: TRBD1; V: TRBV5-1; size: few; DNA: TGCGCCAGCAGCTTGACAGGGGGCATATACACTGAAGCTTTCTTT; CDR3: CASSLTGGIYTEAFF
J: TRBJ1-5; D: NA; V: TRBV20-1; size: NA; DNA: TGCAGTGCTCCCGCGGGCCCTAGCAATCAGCCCCAGCATTTT; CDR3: CSAPAGPSNQPQHF
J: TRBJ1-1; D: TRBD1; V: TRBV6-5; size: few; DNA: TGTGCCAGCAGAAACAGGGGGGGGTCTGAAGCTTTCTTT; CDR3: CASRNRGGSEAFF
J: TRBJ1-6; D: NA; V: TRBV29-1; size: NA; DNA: TGCAGCGTTGCCCAGGGACGAGGGGCACCCCTCCACTTT; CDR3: CSVAQGRGAPLHF
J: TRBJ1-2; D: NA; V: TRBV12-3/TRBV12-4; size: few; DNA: TGTGCCAGCAGTTTCGGGGGGGCCAGCTATGGCTACACCTTC; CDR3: CASSFGGASYGYTF
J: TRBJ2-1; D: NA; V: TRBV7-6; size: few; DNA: TGTGCCAGCAGCCCCGAGGCCTTCGGTGAGCAGTTCTTC; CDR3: CASSPEAFGEQFF
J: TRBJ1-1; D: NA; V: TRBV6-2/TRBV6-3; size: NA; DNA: TGTGCCAGCAGTCCCCTGGTGGGGGAAAACACTGAAGCTTTCTTT; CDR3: CASSPLVGENTEAFF
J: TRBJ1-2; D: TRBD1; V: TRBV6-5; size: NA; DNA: TGTGCCAGCAGTGCTCAGGGGGTAGCTAACTATGGCTACACCTTC; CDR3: CASSAQGVANYGYTF
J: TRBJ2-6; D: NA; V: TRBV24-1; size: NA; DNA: TGTGCCACCAGTGACCAGGGGGGTGGGGCCAACGTCCTGACTTTC; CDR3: CATSDQGGGANVLTF
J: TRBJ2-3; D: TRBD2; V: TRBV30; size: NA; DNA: TGTGCCTGGAAACCTAGCGGGTCTTATGATGGAGATACGCAGTATTTT; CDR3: CAWKPSGSYDGDTQYF
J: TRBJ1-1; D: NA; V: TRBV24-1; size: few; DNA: TGTGCCACCAGTACCAGTGGTCACACTGAAGCTTTCTTT; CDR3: CATSTSGHTEAFF
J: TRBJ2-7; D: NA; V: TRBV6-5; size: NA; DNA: TGTGCCAGCAGTTACTCTTTGCAGGGCTCCTGGGAGCAGTACTTC; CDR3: CASSYSLQGSWEQYF
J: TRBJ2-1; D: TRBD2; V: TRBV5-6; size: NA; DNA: TGTGCCAGCAGCCCTACCGCGGGGCGGGGGGGCCACAATGAGCAGTTCTTC; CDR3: CASSPTAGRGGHNEQFF
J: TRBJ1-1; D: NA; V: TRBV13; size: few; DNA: TGTGCCAGCAGCTTCGGTACCTCGACTTACACTGAAGCTTTCTTT; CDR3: CASSFGTSTYTEAFF
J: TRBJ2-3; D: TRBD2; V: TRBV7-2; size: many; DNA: TGTGCCAGCAGCTTAGCTAGCGGGACCATCACAGATACGCAGTATTTT; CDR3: CASSLASGTITDTQYF
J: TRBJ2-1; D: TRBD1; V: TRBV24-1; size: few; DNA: TGTGCCACCAGTGAAGGGACAGGGAGGCATGAGCAGTTCTTC; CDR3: CATSEGTGRHEQFF
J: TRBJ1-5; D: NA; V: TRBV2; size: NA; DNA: TGTGCCAGCAGTGATGGTCAGCCCCAGCATTTT; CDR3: CASSDGQPQHF
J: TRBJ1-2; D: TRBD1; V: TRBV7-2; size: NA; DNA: TGTGCCAGCAACGGACAGGGGTATGGCTACACCTTC; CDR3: CASNGQGYGYTF
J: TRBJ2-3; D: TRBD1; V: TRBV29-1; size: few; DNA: TGCAGCGTAGGACCGGGACAGGGTCTCCCAGATACGCAGTATTTT; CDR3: CSVGPGQGLPDTQYF
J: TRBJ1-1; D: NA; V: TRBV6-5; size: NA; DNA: TGTGCCAGCAGTTACTCGAGAGGGGACGCTTTCTTT; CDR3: CASSYSRGDAFF
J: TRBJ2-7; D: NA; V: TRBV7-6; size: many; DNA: TGTGCCAGCAGCTCGATGCCGGACGCCCTCTTGGACTTC; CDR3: CASSSMPDALLDF
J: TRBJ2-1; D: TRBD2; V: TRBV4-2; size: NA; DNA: TGTGCCAGCAGCTCCGGGACTAGCGGCAACTACAATGAGCAGTTCTTC; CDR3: CASSSGTSGNYNEQFF
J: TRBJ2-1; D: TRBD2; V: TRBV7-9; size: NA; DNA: TGTGCCAGCAGCCCCTTGGCGGGAGCGAGTTACAATGAGCAGTTCTTC; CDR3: CASSPLAGASYNEQFF